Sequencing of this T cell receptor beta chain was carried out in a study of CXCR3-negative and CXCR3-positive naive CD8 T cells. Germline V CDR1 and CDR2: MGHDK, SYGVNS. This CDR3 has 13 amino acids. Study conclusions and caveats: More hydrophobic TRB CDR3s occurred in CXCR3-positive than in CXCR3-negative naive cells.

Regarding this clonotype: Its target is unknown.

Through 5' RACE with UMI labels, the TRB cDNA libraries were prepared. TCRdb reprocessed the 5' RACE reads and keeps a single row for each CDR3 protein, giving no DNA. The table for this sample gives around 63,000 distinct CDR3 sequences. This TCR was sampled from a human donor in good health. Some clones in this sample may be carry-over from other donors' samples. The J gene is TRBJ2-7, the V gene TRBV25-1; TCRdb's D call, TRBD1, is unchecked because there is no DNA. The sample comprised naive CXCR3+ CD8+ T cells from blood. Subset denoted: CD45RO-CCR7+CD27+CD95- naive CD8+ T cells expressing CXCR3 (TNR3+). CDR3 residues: CASTTGGFYEQHF.